The subject of this entry is one TCR beta chain. The data were taken from a study of T cell changes during pregnancy in multiple sclerosis. Germline V gene data show CDR1 as MNHNS and CDR2 as SASEGT. This CDR3 spans 15 amino acids. The ends lost 9 bases at V and 4 bases at J; junction bases unmatched: 15. Clones were sequenced by immunoSEQ multiplex PCR, and TCRdb holds only the in-frame ones, with some missing. This sample has approximately 65,000 clones, with about 96% found just once. Sequenced here: CD8+ T cells from peripheral blood mononuclear cells, sampled after pregnancy. This chain joins TRBV6-1 and TRBJ2-7, with 7 bases identical to TRBD2. The sequence was collected from a female donor with multiple sclerosis, enrolled in a pregnancy study. In DNA, the CDR3 is TGTGCCAGTTGTTTCAGACTAGCCGGATTTTACGAGCAGTACTTC. As protein: CASCFRLAGFYEQYF.